These T cell receptor beta chains were read from a single sample in a study of yellow fever vaccine responses in identical twins. TCRdb re-derived calls from the RT-PCR reads in MiXCR, one entry per CDR3 protein. This sample has fewer than 3,000 distinct CDR3 sequences, with about nine tenths found just once. Source: T cells from blood (PBMCs), unsorted or a sorted subset (not recorded which), taken before or after yellow fever vaccination (not recorded which). The receptors shown here come from a female donor who received the yellow fever vaccine. CDR3s include the opening cysteine and the closing phenylalanine or tryptophan. D genes are given only for firm matches. Not every row has a clone size; where given, it reads once, few, many or a size class.

NA	TRBV24-1	TRBD2	TRBJ2-5	TGTGCCACCAGTGACGCCGACGGGAGGGAGACCCAGTACTTC	CATSDADGRETQYF
NA	TRBV20-1	TRBD2	TRBJ2-7	TGCAGTGCTAGGAAACTAGCGGGAGGGCCCTACGAGCAGTACTTC	CSARKLAGGPYEQYF
NA	TRBV3-1	NA	TRBJ1-4	TGTGCCAGCAGCCGACCGCCTGAGTTGAAACTGTTTTTT	CASSRPPELKLFF
NA	TRBV19	NA	TRBJ1-1	TGTGCCAGTAGTATGTGGGGTAGCACTGAAGCTTTCTTT	CASSMWGSTEAFF
NA	TRBV18	NA	TRBJ2-5	TGTGCCAGCTCACCACAAGAGACCCAGTACTTC	CASSPQETQYF
NA	TRBV29-1	NA	TRBJ2-5	TGCAGTGGCCGCTGGCAGCATCTAGAGACCCAGTACTTC	CSGRWQHLETQYF
NA	TRBV29-1	NA	TRBJ2-7	TGCAGCGTCGGGGTGTACGAGCAGTACTTC	CSVGVYEQYF
NA	TRBV20-1	TRBD2	TRBJ2-3	TGCAGTGCTAGCCGACTAGCTGGTGATACGCAGTATTTT	CSASRLAGDTQYF
NA	TRBV4-1	NA	TRBJ2-3	TGCGCCAGCAGCCAAGCGAGGGTTGGTGTGACAGATACGCAGTATTTT	CASSQARVGVTDTQYF
NA	TRBV3-1	NA	TRBJ2-3	TGTGCCAGCAGGGACAGCAACACAGATACGCAGTATTTT	CASRDSNTDTQYF
NA	TRBV2	NA	TRBJ2-3	TGTGCCAGCAGTGAAAGGGGGATAACAGATACGCAGTATTTT	CASSERGITDTQYF
few	TRBV23-1	NA	TRBJ1-6	TGCGCCAGCAGTCTGGTGGAGGGGCGATCACCCCTCCACTTT	CASSLVEGRSPLHF
NA	TRBV2	TRBD1	TRBJ1-6	TGTGCCACCGACAGCAGGGGGCTGGTTAATTCACCCCTCCACTTT	CATDSRGLVNSPLHF
NA	TRBV29-1	NA	TRBJ2-6	TGCAGCGTTGCATTGGGCTCTGGGGCCAACGTCCTGACTTTC	CSVALGSGANVLTF
NA	TRBV12-3/TRBV12-4	NA	TRBJ1-3	TGTGCCAGCAGTTTTGCGGTTTCTGGAAACACCATATATTTT	CASSFAVSGNTIYF
NA	TRBV7-3	TRBD2	TRBJ2-1	TGTGCCAGCAGCCCTAGCGGGCTGAGCTCCTACAATGAGCAGTTCTTC	CASSPSGLSSYNEQFF
NA	TRBV7-9	NA	TRBJ1-1	TGTGCCAGCAGCTTCGTGAGCACTGAAGCTTTCTTT	CASSFVSTEAFF
NA	TRBV9	NA	TRBJ2-1	TGTGCCAGCAGCTCTAATCTAAATAACAATGAGCAGTTCTTC	CASSSNLNNNEQFF
NA	TRBV20-1	NA	TRBJ2-7	TGCAGTGCTAGTGATGCAGGGGAGGAATTCGAGCAGTACTTC	CSASDAGEEFEQYF
NA	TRBV10-1	NA	TRBJ1-6	TGCGCCAGCAGTCAAGGTAGAGCTTCACCCCTCCACTTT	CASSQGRASPLHF
NA	TRBV29-1	TRBD2	TRBJ2-7	TGCAGCGTTAGGCTAGCGGCCTACTCCTACGAGCAGTACTTC	CSVRLAAYSYEQYF
NA	TRBV29-1	NA	TRBJ2-3	TGCAGCGTTTGGGGGCAAATCACAGATACGCAGTATTTT	CSVWGQITDTQYF
NA	TRBV6-5	TRBD1	TRBJ1-5	TGTGCCAGCAGTTACTCCGGACAGGGGAATCAGCCCCAGCATTTT	CASSYSGQGNQPQHF
NA	TRBV15	TRBD2	TRBJ2-3	TGTGCCACCAGCAGAAACCCGCTAGCGGGGGGTTTAGATACGCAGTATTTT	CATSRNPLAGGLDTQYF
NA	TRBV20-1	NA	TRBJ2-3	TGCAGTGCCCGACCCAATTCAGATACGCAGTATTTT	CSARPNSDTQYF
NA	TRBV3-1	NA	TRBJ2-1	TGTGCCAGCAGCCAAGGTAATAGTGGCGGTAGAAGGCAGTTCTTC	CASSQGNSGGRRQFF
NA	TRBV4-2	TRBD1	TRBJ1-1	TGTGCCAGCAGCCAAGACGGGACAGGTGACGCTTTCTTT	CASSQDGTGDAFF
NA	TRBV10-1	NA	TRBJ1-2	TGCGCCAGCAGTGAGTCGATCGGGGGAGACTATGGCTACACCTTC	CASSESIGGDYGYTF
NA	TRBV12-3/TRBV12-4	NA	TRBJ2-7	TGTGCCAGCAGTTTAAGTTGGGAGCTCAGTTACGAGCTGTACTTC	CASSLSWELSYELYF
once	TRBV18	TRBD1	TRBJ2-1	TGTGCCAGCTCACCGGGACAGGGCCCCTACAATGAGCAGTTCTTC	CASSPGQGPYNEQFF
NA	TRBV5-1	TRBD1	TRBJ2-7	TGCGCCAGCAGCCTTGGGACAGGGGCCTACGAGCAGTACTTC	CASSLGTGAYEQYF
few	TRBV12-3/TRBV12-4	TRBD1	TRBJ1-2	TGTGCCAGCAGCCAACACACCCGACAGGGCCTCTATGGCTACACCTTC	CASSQHTRQGLYGYTF
NA	TRBV6-1	TRBD1	TRBJ1-1	TGTGCCAGTAGACAGGGGTCTGAAGCTTTCTTT	CASRQGSEAFF
NA	TRBV23-1	NA	TRBJ2-7	TGCGCCAGCAGTCAGCGGACAGTCTACGAGCAGTACTTC	CASSQRTVYEQYF
NA	TRBV25-1	NA	TRBJ1-6	TGTGCCAGCAGTGACAGAAATAATTCACCCCTCCACTTT	CASSDRNNSPLHF
NA	TRBV10-3	NA	TRBJ2-6	TGTGCCATCAGTGAGGCCCTCGGTGGCTCTGGGGCCAACGTCCTGACTTTC	CAISEALGGSGANVLTF
NA	TRBV12-5	NA	TRBJ2-5	TGTGCTAGTGGTTTGGGGCACCACCAAGAGACCCAGTACTTC	CASGLGHHQETQYF
NA	TRBV19	NA	TRBJ1-5	TGTGCCAGTAGTCTTTCGGGGTTCAATCAGCCCCAGCATTTT	CASSLSGFNQPQHF
NA	TRBV18	NA	TRBJ1-1	TGTGCCAGCTCTCTTAACCCAGGGTTGTCCGACACTGAAGCTTTCTTT	CASSLNPGLSDTEAFF
NA	TRBV4-1	TRBD2	TRBJ2-3	TGCGCCAGCAGCCAAGCGGGGGGACGCACAGATACGCAGTATTTT	CASSQAGGRTDTQYF
once	TRBV29-1	NA	TRBJ2-3	TGCAGCGTTAAGTGGGGTAGCACAGATACGCAGTATTTT	CSVKWGSTDTQYF
NA	TRBV29-1	NA	TRBJ2-5	TGCAGCGCCGGACAGATGCAAGAGACCCAGTACTTC	CSAGQMQETQYF